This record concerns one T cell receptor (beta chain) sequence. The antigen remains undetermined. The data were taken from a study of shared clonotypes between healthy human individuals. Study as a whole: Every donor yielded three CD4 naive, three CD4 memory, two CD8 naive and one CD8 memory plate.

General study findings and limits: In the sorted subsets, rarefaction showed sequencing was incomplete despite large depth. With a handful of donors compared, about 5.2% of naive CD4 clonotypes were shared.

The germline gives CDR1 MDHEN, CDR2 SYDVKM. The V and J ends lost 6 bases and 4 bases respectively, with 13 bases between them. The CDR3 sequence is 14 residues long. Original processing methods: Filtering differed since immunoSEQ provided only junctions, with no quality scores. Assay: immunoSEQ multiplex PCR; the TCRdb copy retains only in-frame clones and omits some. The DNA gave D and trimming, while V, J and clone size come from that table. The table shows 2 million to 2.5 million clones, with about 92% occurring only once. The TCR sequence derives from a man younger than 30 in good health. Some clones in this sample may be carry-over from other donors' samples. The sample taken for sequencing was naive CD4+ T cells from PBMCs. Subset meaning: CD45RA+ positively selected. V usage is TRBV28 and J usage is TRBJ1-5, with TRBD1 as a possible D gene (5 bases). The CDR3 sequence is CASRDGTQNQPQHF. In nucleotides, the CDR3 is TGTGCCAGCAGAGACGGGACTCAGAATCAGCCCCAGCATTTT.